These 28 T cell receptor beta chains originate from one sample sequenced in a study of Tregs in tolerant kidney transplant recipients. Profiled with immunoSEQ multiplex PCR; TCRdb holds only in-frame clones, not every one. The sample includes some 240,000 clones, around 82% of them seen just once. The sequenced sample consisted of CD4+ T cells from blood. The source is a human donor in good health.

The CDR3 sequence: CASSWGNNSPLHF. The DNA for the CDR3 is TGTGCCAGCAGTTGGGGTAATAATTCACCCCTCCACTTT. V gene TRBV6-1 combines with J gene TRBJ1-6; no reliable D call. The CDR3 is made up of 13 amino acids. V was pared by 5 bases and J by 5 bases, with 7 bases between. Germline-derived CDR1 and CDR2 are MNHNS and SASEGT.

This clone was recorded only once. This chain connects TRBV6-1 to TRBJ1-2; D is ambiguous. CDR1 is MNHNS and CDR2 is SASEGT in the germline V gene. CDR3 size: 12 residues. Trimming pared 6 bases from V and 1 base from J, leaving 6 bases between. CDR3: CASSQNNYGYTF. The CDR3 DNA reads as TGTGCCAGCAGCCAGAATAACTATGGCTACACCTTC.

This clone was seen only a few times. The V call is TRBV2, the J call TRBJ2-1; maybe TRBD1 (6 bases). This CDR3 spans 14 amino acids. The germline V gene has CDR1 SNHLY and CDR2 FYNNEI. Between the trimmed V and J ends, which lost 3 bases and 4 bases, there was a span of 10 bases. The CDR3 here is CASSDVQGYNEQFF. CDR3 coding DNA: TGTGCCAGCAGTGATGTGCAGGGGTACAATGAGCAGTTCTTC.

The chain carries TRBV6-6 and TRBJ1-6; D call uncertain. V lost 7 bases and J lost 7, with 11 bases in between. The CDR3 is made up of 13 amino acids. Germline CDR1 MNHNY, CDR2 SVGAGI (reference sequence). CDR3 sequence reads: CASNGDLNSPLHF. DNA for the CDR3: TGTGCCAGCAACGGAGATTTAAATTCACCCCTCCACTTT.

This chain joins TRBV5-4 and TRBJ1-1; no clear D gene. This CDR3 has 13 amino acids. V lost 0 bases, J lost 3 bases, and 6 bases lay in between. Germline CDR1 and CDR2: SGHNT and YYREEE (reference sequence). CDR3 loop: CASSLDSYTEAFF. CDR3 bases: TGTGCCAGCAGCTTGGATAGCTACACTGAAGCTTTCTTT.

The chain employs TRBV20-1 and TRBJ1-1; 7 nucleotides agree with TRBD1. With V trimmed by 3 bases and J by 7 bases, 2 bases remained unmatched. The CDR3 is 11 amino acids. From germline, CDR1 is DFQATT and CDR2 SNEGSKA (reference sequence). CDR3 amino acids: CSASDRVEAFF. CDR3 DNA sequence: TGCAGTGCTAGTGACAGGGTTGAAGCTTTCTTT.

This clone was recorded only once. V and J are TRBV29-1 and TRBJ1-1, with D unclear. The CDR3 extends over 14 amino acids. V lost 2 bases and J lost 0, with 10 bases in between. CDR1 and CDR2 from the germline V gene are SQVTM and ANQGSEA. The CDR3 loop is CSVEMGSMNTEAFF. DNA of the CDR3: TGCAGCGTTGAAATGGGGAGCATGAACACTGAAGCTTTCTTT.

The chain is built from TRBV11-1 and TRBJ2-1; no definite D call. Trimming pared 2 bases from V and 10 bases from J, leaving 9 bases between. The CDR3 covers 12 residues. The germline gives CDR1 SGHAT, CDR2 FQDESV (reference sequence). CDR3 region: CASSLLLFEQFF. CDR3 DNA sequence: TGTGCCAGCAGCTTACTTCTCTTCGAGCAGTTCTTC.

The rearrangement uses TRBV6-1 and TRBJ1-2; possibly TRBD1 for D (6 bases). Germline V gives CDR1 MNHNS, CDR2 SASEGT. The CDR3 covers 14 residues. Trimming shortened V by 3 bases and J by 3 bases, and 11 bases separated the two germline ends. This CDR3 reads CASSEQGWDYGYTF. The DNA for the CDR3 is TGTGCCAGCAGTGAGCAGGGGTGGGACTATGGCTACACCTTC.

The chain joins TRBV18 to TRBJ1-1, with a weak D call TRBD1 (6 bases). Trimming removed 3 bases from V and 4 bases from J, with 18 bases in between. The length of the CDR3 is 16 residues. Germline V CDR1 and CDR2: KGHSH, LQKENI. The CDR3 loop is CASSPGSGQGSTEAFF. CDR3 nucleotides: TGTGCCAGCTCACCCGGCTCGGGGCAGGGGAGCACTGAAGCTTTCTTT.

The gene calls are TRBV6-6 and TRBJ1-2; D possibly corresponds to TRBD1 (6 bases). CDR3 length equals 12 residues. V was clipped by 6 bases and J by 4 bases, with 9 bases between them. In germline, CDR1 is MNHNY, CDR2 SVGAGI (reference sequence). Written as DNA, the CDR3 is TGTGCCAGCAGGGGGGGCGGCTATGGCTACACCTTC. It translates to CASRGGGYGYTF.

This CDR3 reads CASSQDFRDFKATDTQYF. The CDR3 DNA is TGCGCCAGCAGCCAAGATTTCCGGGACTTCAAAGCCACAGATACGCAGTATTTT. J is TRBJ2-3 and V is TRBV4-1; weak D call: TRBD2 (6 bases). V lost 0 bases and J lost 2, with 18 bases in between. Germline lookup yields CDR1 MGHRA and CDR2 YSYEKL. The CDR3 length is 18 residues.

A single count supports this clone. This chain connects TRBV10-3 to TRBJ1-6; D not certain. V gave up 6 bases and J gave up 0 bases, with 12 bases separating them. Germline V gene data show CDR1 as ENHRY and CDR2 as SYGVKD. The CDR3 sequence is 16 residues long. The CDR3 sequence: CAIRGNSSSYNSPLHF. The CDR3 nucleotides are TGTGCCATCAGGGGGAACAGTTCCTCCTATAATTCACCCCTCCACTTT.

V and J are TRBV5-1 and TRBJ1-6; 9 bases match TRBD1. The CDR3 extends over 15 amino acids. The germline V gene encodes CDR1 SGHRS and CDR2 YFSETQ. V lost 2 bases and J lost 10; bases outside the gene matches: 7. The CDR3 coding sequence is TGCGCCAGCAGCTTCGGGGACAGGGACCGATCACCCCTCCACTTT. Translation: CASSFGDRDRSPLHF. Full variable domain (missing parts from reference TRBV5-1 and TRBJ1-6): KAGVTQTPRYLIKTRGQQVTLSCSPISGHRSVSWYQQTPGQGLQFLFEYFSETQRNKGNFPGRFSGRQFSNSRSEMNVSTLELGDSALYLCASSFGDRDRSPLHFGNGTRLTVT.

A word on this clone: Distinct nucleotide sequences in the sample also encode this CDR3. This chain links TRBV18 with TRBJ1-1; weak D call: TRBD1 (6 bases). The CDR3 runs to 13 residues. CDR1 is KGHSH and CDR2 is LQKENI in the germline V gene. V shed 6 bases and J shed 1 base, with 9 bases lying between them. This CDR3 reads CASSPTGNTEAFF. CDR3 nucleotides: TGTGCCAGCTCCCCGACAGGGAACACTGAAGCTTTCTTT.

V and J are TRBV9 and TRBJ1-2, with 10 positions matching TRBD1. The CDR3 is made up of 17 amino acids. V gave up 4 bases and J gave up 3 bases; unmatched junction bases: 12. The germline gives CDR1 SGDLS, CDR2 YYNGEE. CDR3 sequence: CASSPGQGRRLDYGYTF. CDR3 in DNA: TGTGCCAGCAGCCCGGGACAGGGGCGCCGTTTAGACTATGGCTACACCTTC.

This chain connects TRBV7-8 to TRBJ1-1, with D unclear. CDR1 is SGHVS and CDR2 is FQNEAQ in the germline V gene. The CDR3 is made up of 15 amino acids. The germline V and J ends were trimmed by 2 bases and 1 base, with 11 bases remaining between them. The CDR3 nucleotides read TGTGCCAGCAGCTTATTGACGCGAGCGAACACTGAAGCTTTCTTT. Its protein is CASSLLTRANTEAFF.

The rearrangement joins TRBV11-2 to TRBJ1-2; D not certain. The CDR3 spans 12 residues. V was cut by 5 bases and J by 7 bases, with 11 bases left in between. Per the germline V gene, CDR1 is SGHAT and CDR2 is FQNNGV. The CDR3 bases are TGTGCCAGCAGCCAAGAGGCGTCTGGCTACACCTTC. Its protein is CASSQEASGYTF.

V usage is TRBV30 and J usage is TRBJ1-1, with no clear D. V was shortened by 0 bases and J by 7 bases, with 9 bases between the two germline ends. This CDR3 is 12 amino acids long. The germline V gene has CDR1 GTSNPN and CDR2 SVGIG (reference sequence). The CDR3 DNA reads as TGTGCCTGGAGTGTAATGGTGGGTGAAGCTTTCTTT. Amino acids: CAWSVMVGEAFF.

This sequence joins TRBV7-2 and TRBJ2-5; 12 bases map to TRBD2. Looked up from germline, CDR1 is SGHTA and CDR2 is FQGNSA. Trimming cost V 1 base and J 0 bases; bases outside gene matches: 0. The CDR3 is 16 residues long. CDR3 nucleotide sequence: TGTGCCAGCAGCTTAGGGACTAGCGGGAACCAAGAGACCCAGTACTTC. Translating it yields CASSLGTSGNQETQYF.

The chain recombines TRBV15 with TRBJ2-5; the D is unclear. The CDR3 covers 16 residues. The germline gives CDR1 LNHNV, CDR2 YYDKDF (reference sequence). Trimming stripped 5 bases from V and 2 bases from J, with 18 bases between. In nucleotides, the CDR3 is TGTGCCACCAGCTATTGGGTAGGAACGATTCAAGAGACCCAGTACTTC. Protein: CATSYWVGTIQETQYF.

This clone showed up just a few times. The rearrangement links TRBV4-1 to TRBJ1-2; D remains unclear. The CDR3 runs to 14 residues. Germline CDR1 reads MGHRA; CDR2 reads YSYEKL. Trimming removed 3 bases from V and 4 bases from J, with 12 bases in between. CDR3 nucleotide sequence: TGCGCCAGCAGCCATGACGGCGGCTTCTATGGCTACACCTTC. It specifies CASSHDGGFYGYTF.

The genes are TRBV2 and TRBJ2-3; 7 nucleotides align to TRBD2. The CDR3 is 13 amino acids. CDR1 SNHLY and CDR2 FYNNEI come from the germline V gene. V was clipped by 8 bases and J by 1 base; unmatched bases: 3. CDR3: CASGGRGTDTQYF. CDR3 nucleotide sequence: TGTGCCAGCGGTGGGAGGGGCACAGATACGCAGTATTTT.

The rearrangement links TRBV10-3 to TRBJ2-1; D uncertain. CDR1 ENHRY and CDR2 SYGVKD come from the germline V gene. Deletions cut 9 bases from V and 0 bases from J, with 24 bases between. This CDR3 has 18 amino acids. The CDR3 DNA reads as TGTGCCATTAGAGGCCTAATAAATACTACAGCCTCCTACAATGAGCAGTTCTTC. Protein sequence: CAIRGLINTTASYNEQFF.

This chain links TRBV30 with TRBJ2-1; 7 bases line up with TRBD2. The CDR3 has 16 residues. CDR1 and CDR2 from the germline V gene are GTSNPN and SVGIG (reference sequence). V shed 3 bases and J 0 bases; nucleotides not matched to a gene: 8. The CDR3 DNA reads TGTGCCTGGAGCTCCGCCCGGACTAGCTCCTACAATGAGCAGTTCTTC. This gives the protein CAWSSARTSSYNEQFF. Full variable domain (outside the CDR3, taken from reference TRBV30 and TRBJ2-1): SQTIHQWPATLVQPVGSPLSLECTVEGTSNPNLYWYRQAAGRGLQLLFYSVGIGQISSEVPQNLSASRPQDRQFILSSKKLLLSDSGFYLCAWSSARTSSYNEQFFGPGTRLTVL.

The chain has TRBV6-5 and TRBJ1-1; D not resolved. This CDR3 contains 14 residues. The germline V gene has CDR1 MNHEY and CDR2 SVGAGI. Trimming took 5 bases from V and 4 from J, leaving 14 bases between them. The CDR3 here is CASSRVRSSTEAFF. The CDR3 DNA sequence: TGTGCCAGCAGTCGAGTCAGGAGTTCCACTGAAGCTTTCTTT.

The gene calls are TRBV6-1 and TRBJ1-1; tentatively, D is TRBD1 (5 bases). V was pared by 10 bases and J by 3 bases, with 21 bases between. This CDR3 is built from 15 residues. Germline CDR1 reads MNHNS; CDR2 reads SASEGT. CDR3: CATTWGGVRDTEAFF. The CDR3 DNA follows: TGTGCCACCACCTGGGGGGGAGTTCGGGACACTGAAGCTTTCTTT.

The V and J genes are TRBV6-5 and TRBJ2-7, with 7 positions matching TRBD2. V lost 0 bases, J lost 2 bases, and 7 bases stayed unmatched. This CDR3 comprises 16 residues. Germline CDR1 and CDR2: MNHEY and SVGAGI. The CDR3 DNA follows: TGTGCCAGCAGTTACTCCCAATTGGGGGGGACCTACGAGCAGTACTTC. Protein: CASSYSQLGGTYEQYF.